This T cell receptor beta chain was recorded in a study of T cell clonotyping in hematopoietic cell transplantation. In regard to this clone: Its ends do not fully match the called genes, so a read error is possible.

Time point indicated: recipient sample about 28 days before transplant, after cytoreduction. Measured with immunoSEQ multiplex PCR; TCRdb has only the in-frame clones, and not every one. The sample lists under 35,000 clones, roughly three quarters occurring once. The sequences come from peripheral blood mononuclear cells, collected before stem cell transplant. The sequence was collected from a man aged 50-59 years with myelodysplastic syndrome. Some clones in this sample may be carry-over from other donors' samples.

The CDR3 sequence: CASNLGGSYEQYF. CDR3 in DNA: TGTGCCAGCAACTTGGGGGGGAGCTACGAGCAGTACTTC. The chain couples TRBV5-6 to TRBJ2-7, with TRBD2 matching 7 bases. The CDR3 has 13 amino acids. Per the germline V gene, CDR1 is SGHDT and CDR2 is YYEEEE.